This TCR beta chain appears in the sequencing data of a study of shared T cell receptors in the human thymus (dated by TCRdb to the early 2020s). Broadly, across the study: The study examined how the human thymus generates shared, self-reactive T-cell receptor alpha chains.

The library was generated by the immunoSEQ multiplex PCR assay. This is the immuneACCESS table as TCRdb keeps it, with only in-frame sequences that have V and J called. A part of the clones is gone; compared with another copy, unresolved V genes explain less than half, and the rest is unexplained. Recorded for this sample are 550,000 to 800,000 clones; 80% to 90% of them occurred a single time. 0.0095% to 0.011% of the sample comes from the top ten. This clone was detected once. The antigen it binds to is not known. Within one base of it there is no much larger clone, and no base qualities were kept. CDR1 MDHEN and CDR2 SYDVKM were looked up in the germline V gene. The V end gives up 5 bases and the J end 2 bases, leaving 15 bases in the junction not matched to a gene. Measured from the cysteine to the phenylalanine, the CDR3 is 18 residues long. Only CDR3 DNA remains: 54 bases, in frame from the first base.

Another study also made use of these data, one on human thymus T cells. As that second study puts it: In Finland, the donors were immunologically healthy infants who were having open corrective cardiac surgery for congenital heart defects. Thymus tissue was collected as surgical resects that were removed during corrective cardiac surgery. V and J gene segment usage appeared biased in both thymic and peripheral blood repertoires. According to the related research, thymic TCR repertoires were highly overlapping among unrelated individuals. TCR alpha and beta repertoires from about 8 infant thymus samples and a few related peripheral blood samples were characterized in the study. Donor ages ranged from about 6 to 250 days, and the cohort comprised five to seven male and a couple of female infants. Thymocytes were freed from the tissue by mechanical means and kept at -70 degrees C as pellets of roughly 9-34 million cells. A QIAsymphony instrument was used to extract genomic DNA from the frozen cell pellets. Using the immunoSEQ multiplex PCR assay, the TCRB and TCRAD loci were amplified from a standardized quantity of quality-controlled genomic DNA. The amplicons covered the V(D)J region and were long enough to include the CDR3 and to identify the V and J genes. Amplicon sequencing was performed on an Illumina platform through the commercial immunoSEQ service. Primer bias and sequencing errors were corrected using previously described methods, and TCRAD and TCRB definitions followed the IMGT database. Repertoires were analysed with immunoSEQ Analyzer 3.0 and VDJTools, covering basic statistics, V/J segment usage, diversity estimates, rarefaction and pairwise overlap. Diversity was estimated with Chao1, ChaoE, Efron-Thisted, Shannon and inverse Simpson indices, and also on datasets down-sampled to the smallest sample. For repertoire overlap, CDR3 nucleotide sequence, V gene and J gene had to match strictly, and clustering was done by Jaccard-based multidimensional scaling. On average, thymus samples gave 800,000 or so unique TCRB clonotypes, whereas blood samples gave roughly 86,000.

In this chain, TRBV28 is recombined with TRBJ1-2, with 9 middle bases fitting TRBD1. The clonotype originates from a girl under three years old with a congenital heart defect. Donor details come from another sample of the same person, matched by shared clones. Input material: thymocytes. The CDR3 loop reads CASSPRRDRVRENYGYTF. The bases read TGTGCCAGCAGTCCCCGCCGGGACAGGGTTCGCGAAAACTATGGCTACACCTTC.